A selection of T cell receptor beta chains follows, all from one sample in a study of glioma-infiltrating T cells after dendritic cell vaccination. This table comes from immunoSEQ multiplex PCR, and its TCRdb copy is limited to in-frame clones, with some not included. The table includes tens of thousands of clones, 85% to 90% detected once. Specimen: blood, collected before dendritic cell vaccination. The receptors here all came from a human donor with glioblastoma. CDR3s include the opening cysteine and the closing phenylalanine or tryptophan. Fields, in order: CDR3 protein, CDR3 DNA, V gene, D gene, clone size, J gene. The D gene is left open where the match is weak. Expanded clones are given a class, and other clones once, few, many or no size at all.

CASLRTGRNTEAFF,TGTGCCAGCCTCAGGACAGGCCGGAACACTGAAGCTTTCTTT,TRBV27,TRBD1,NA,TRBJ1-1
CASSLGLKGYTF,TGTGCCAGCAGCTTGGGGCTCAAAGGCTACACCTTC,TRBV5-4,NA,NA,TRBJ1-2
CAISGRSGTYEQYF,TGTGCCATCAGTGGTAGGAGCGGTACTTATGAGCAGTACTTC,TRBV10-3,NA,few,TRBJ2-7
CASSLEGQATDTQYF,TGTGCCAGCAGCTTAGAGGGGCAGGCCACAGATACGCAGTATTTT,TRBV7-9,NA,NA,TRBJ2-3
CASRHRQGRGYTF,TGTGCCAGCAGACATCGACAGGGACGTGGCTACACCTTC,TRBV5-6,TRBD1,NA,TRBJ1-2
CASSQGGAGGPNTGELFF,TGCGCCAGCAGCCAAGGGGGAGCGGGGGGGCCGAACACCGGGGAGCTGTTTTTT,TRBV4-1,TRBD2,NA,TRBJ2-2
CASSTLAGGSYNEQFF,TGTGCCAGCAGCACCCTAGCGGGGGGAAGCTACAATGAGCAGTTCTTC,TRBV7-3,TRBD2,NA,TRBJ2-1
CASSKGLAGVLGTQYF,TGTGCCAGCAGCAAGGGACTAGCGGGAGTACTGGGTACGCAGTATTTT,TRBV7-3,TRBD2,NA,TRBJ2-3
CASSTPLTGDNEKLFF,TGTGCCAGCAGCACCCCACTCACAGGGGATAATGAAAAACTGTTTTTT,TRBV2,TRBD1,NA,TRBJ1-4
CASSEGTSGRSYEQYF,TGTGCCAGCAGTGAAGGGACTAGCGGCCGGTCCTACGAGCAGTACTTC,TRBV2,TRBD2,NA,TRBJ2-7
CASSPLQAYEQYF,TGCGCCAGCAGCCCGCTACAGGCCTACGAGCAGTACTTC,TRBV5-1,NA,once,TRBJ2-7
CASSELGTGSITEAFF,TGTGCCAGCAGTGAATTAGGGACAGGGAGTATTACTGAAGCTTTCTTT,TRBV25-1,TRBD1,once,TRBJ1-1
CASSSLLGGTGETQYF,TGTGCCAGCAGTTCCCTCCTTGGGGGGACCGGAGAGACCCAGTACTTC,TRBV27,NA,NA,TRBJ2-5
CASSIAGGNSSYEQYF,TGTGCCAGCAGCATTGCGGGGGGAAATAGCTCCTACGAGCAGTACTTC,TRBV21-1,NA,NA,TRBJ2-7
CASSLAGAGAQETQYF,TGTGCCAGCAGCTTAGCAGGAGCGGGAGCCCAGGAGACCCAGTACTTC,TRBV11-2,TRBD2,NA,TRBJ2-5
CASSLGLAEKQYF,TGTGCCAGCAGCTTGGGACTAGCGGAAAAGCAGTACTTC,TRBV5-4,TRBD2,NA,TRBJ2-7
CASSFFDRGEETQYF,TGTGCCAGCAGCTTTTTCGACAGGGGAGAAGAGACCCAGTACTTC,TRBV5-4,TRBD1,NA,TRBJ2-5
CASSVGEAPYEQYF,TGTGCCAGCAGCGTCGGAGAAGCCCCCTACGAGCAGTACTTC,TRBV9,NA,NA,TRBJ2-7
CASSFGQGHYNEQFF,TGTGCCAGCAGCTTCGGACAGGGTCACTACAATGAGCAGTTCTTC,TRBV7-6,TRBD1,NA,TRBJ2-1
CASSILAGLSEKLFF,TGTGCCAGCAGTATTCTCGCAGGGTTGTCTGAAAAACTGTTTTTT,TRBV11-2,NA,NA,TRBJ1-4
CAILSLTGNYGYTF,TGTGCCATCCTCTCCCTAACAGGGAACTATGGCTACACCTTC,TRBV6-5,NA,NA,TRBJ1-2
CASSQMANTEAFF,TGTGCCAGCAGCCAAATGGCGAACACTGAAGCTTTCTTT,TRBV14,NA,NA,TRBJ1-1
CASSQETSGDTQYF,TGTGCCAGCAGCCAAGAGACTAGCGGAGATACGCAGTATTTT,TRBV4-2,TRBD2,NA,TRBJ2-3
CASSLGGYEQYF,TGTGCCAGCAGCTTAGGGGGTTACGAGCAGTACTTC,TRBV5-6,NA,NA,TRBJ2-7
CASSSLGRSDTQYF,TGTGCCAGCAGCTCCTTGGGCCGTTCAGATACGCAGTATTTT,TRBV7-9,NA,NA,TRBJ2-3
CASSDRSRGGQYF,TGTGCCAGCAGTGACAGGAGCAGGGGTGGGCAGTACTTC,TRBV2,NA,NA,TRBJ2-7
CASSQELAGVTDTQYF,TGCGCCAGCAGCCAAGAACTAGCGGGGGTCACAGATACGCAGTATTTT,TRBV4-3,TRBD2,once,TRBJ2-3
CASSLVTSGSSDTQYF,TGTGCCAGCAGCTTAGTTACTAGCGGGAGCTCAGATACGCAGTATTTT,TRBV7-9,TRBD2,NA,TRBJ2-3
CATSRDYRGQTGELFF,TGTGCCACCAGCAGAGATTACAGGGGGCAGACCGGGGAGCTGTTTTTT,TRBV15,TRBD1,NA,TRBJ2-2
CASSLYRAANTEAFF,TGTGCCAGCAGCCTGTACAGGGCAGCGAACACTGAAGCTTTCTTT,TRBV7-9,NA,NA,TRBJ1-1
CASSLRREGETQYF,TGTGCCAGCAGCTTGCGGAGGGAGGGAGAGACCCAGTACTTC,TRBV11-2,TRBD2,once,TRBJ2-5
CSVATGTGGDGYTF,TGCAGCGTTGCGACCGGGACAGGGGGCGATGGCTACACCTTC,TRBV29-1,TRBD1,once,TRBJ1-2
CASSQVGATGFVGNTIYF,TGTGCCAGCAGCCAAGTGGGAGCGACAGGGTTTGTTGGAAACACCATATATTTT,TRBV14,TRBD1,NA,TRBJ1-3
CASSKGVGTGAGEQYF,TGCGCCAGCAGCAAAGGGGTTGGGACAGGGGCGGGTGAGCAGTACTTC,TRBV4-1,TRBD1,NA,TRBJ2-7
CASSIIGTGGADYGYTF,TGTGCCAGTAGTATTATAGGGACAGGGGGCGCGGACTATGGCTACACCTTC,TRBV19,TRBD1,NA,TRBJ1-2
CASSLASGGTEAFF,TGCGCCAGCAGCTTGGCATCAGGTGGGACTGAAGCTTTCTTT,TRBV5-1,NA,few,TRBJ1-1
CATSRDGQGVYGYTF,TGTGCCACCAGCAGAGATGGGCAGGGGGTATATGGCTACACCTTC,TRBV15,TRBD1,NA,TRBJ1-2